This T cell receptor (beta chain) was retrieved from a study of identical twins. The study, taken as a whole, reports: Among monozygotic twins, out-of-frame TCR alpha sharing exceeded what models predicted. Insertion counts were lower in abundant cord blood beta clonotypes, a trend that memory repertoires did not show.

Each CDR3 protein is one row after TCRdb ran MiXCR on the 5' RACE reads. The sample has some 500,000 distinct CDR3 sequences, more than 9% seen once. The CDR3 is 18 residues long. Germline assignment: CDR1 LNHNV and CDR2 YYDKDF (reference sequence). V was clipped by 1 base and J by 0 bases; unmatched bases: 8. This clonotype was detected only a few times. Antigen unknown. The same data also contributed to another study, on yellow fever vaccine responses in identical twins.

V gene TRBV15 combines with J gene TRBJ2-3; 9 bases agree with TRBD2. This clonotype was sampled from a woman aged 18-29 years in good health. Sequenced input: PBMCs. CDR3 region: CATSRGQRGAKSTDTQYF. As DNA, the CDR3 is TGTGCCACCAGCAGAGGCCAGCGGGGGGCGAAGAGCACAGATACGCAGTATTTT.